Listed below are T cell receptor beta chains from one sample, sequenced in a study of cytomegalovirus exposure and HLA in healthy donors. The protocol was immunoSEQ multiplex PCR, while the TCRdb copy is restricted to in-frame clones and leaves out a portion. The sample gives roughly 120,000 clones, around 76% of which show up once; roughly 15% is in the top ten. The sample consisted of PBMCs. Source of these receptors: a man aged 45-65 years in good health and CMV-seropositive. Each CDR3 is given with its conserved first and last residue. Each record gives: J gene, clone size, V gene, D gene, CDR3 DNA, CDR3 protein. D genes are given only for firm matches. For some rows the clone size is stated as once, few or many, or as a class when expanded; others skip it.

j_call: TRBJ2-7; clone_size: .; v_call: TRBV6-1; d_call: .; cdr3_nt: TGTGCCGTCAGGGACAACTCCCTCGAGCAGTACTTC; cdr3_aa: CAVRDNSLEQYF
j_call: TRBJ2-7; clone_size: .; v_call: TRBV27; d_call: TRBD1; cdr3_nt: TGTGCCAGCAGTCGCCCCTTGGGACAGGCTATAGCCTACGAGCAGTACTTC; cdr3_aa: CASSRPLGQAIAYEQYF
j_call: TRBJ2-3; clone_size: .; v_call: TRBV28; d_call: .; cdr3_nt: TGTGCCAGCAGTTTGCGGAGCCTAGAAGACACAGATACGCAGTATTTT; cdr3_aa: CASSLRSLEDTDTQYF
j_call: TRBJ2-1; clone_size: few; v_call: TRBV28; d_call: TRBD1; cdr3_nt: TGTGCCAGCAGGACAGGGGCAGGGTACAATGAGCAGTTCTTC; cdr3_aa: CASRTGAGYNEQFF
j_call: TRBJ1-2; clone_size: .; v_call: TRBV27; d_call: .; cdr3_nt: TGTGCCAGCAGTTTATCGGGGACAACTAACTATGGCTACACCTTC; cdr3_aa: CASSLSGTTNYGYTF
j_call: TRBJ2-1; clone_size: medium-sized; v_call: TRBV27; d_call: TRBD2; cdr3_nt: TGTGCCAGCAGGACAGCGGGGAATGAGCAGTTCTTC; cdr3_aa: CASRTAGNEQFF
j_call: TRBJ2-1; clone_size: .; v_call: TRBV11-3; d_call: .; cdr3_nt: TGTGCCAGCAGCCCCCGACAGGCCAGTTCCTCCTACAATGAGCAGTTCTTC; cdr3_aa: CASSPRQASSSYNEQFF
j_call: TRBJ1-2; clone_size: .; v_call: TRBV28; d_call: TRBD1; cdr3_nt: TGTGCCAGCGGGACAGGGGACCCTTATGGCTACACCTTC; cdr3_aa: CASGTGDPYGYTF
j_call: TRBJ2-3; clone_size: .; v_call: TRBV18; d_call: .; cdr3_nt: TGTGCCAGCTCACAGAGGGCAGATACGCAGTATTTT; cdr3_aa: CASSQRADTQYF
j_call: TRBJ1-5; clone_size: .; v_call: TRBV6-1; d_call: TRBD1; cdr3_nt: TGTGCCAGCCGGAGCACAGGGGGGGGTCAGCCCCAGCATTTT; cdr3_aa: CASRSTGGGQPQHF
j_call: TRBJ2-7; clone_size: few; v_call: TRBV5-4; d_call: .; cdr3_nt: TGTGCCAGCAGCTTGGGTCCTCCAGGTTTCCCCTACGAGCAGTACTTC; cdr3_aa: CASSLGPPGFPYEQYF
j_call: TRBJ2-7; clone_size: .; v_call: TRBV9; d_call: TRBD1; cdr3_nt: TGTGCCAGCAGCCCCGTAGGCAGGGGGTACGAGCAGTACTTC; cdr3_aa: CASSPVGRGYEQYF
j_call: TRBJ1-2; clone_size: once; v_call: TRBV6-5; d_call: .; cdr3_nt: TGTGCCAGCAGTTCCATAGGGGACATCTATTGGTATGGCTACACCTTC; cdr3_aa: CASSSIGDIYWYGYTF
j_call: TRBJ2-3; clone_size: .; v_call: TRBV28; d_call: TRBD2; cdr3_nt: TGTGCCAGCACTACGGGAGGACGGACAGATACGCAGTATTTT; cdr3_aa: CASTTGGRTDTQYF
j_call: TRBJ2-3; clone_size: few; v_call: TRBV28; d_call: TRBD2; cdr3_nt: TGTGCCAGCAGTGTCTGGGGACTAGCGGGACACACAGATACGCAGTATTTT; cdr3_aa: CASSVWGLAGHTDTQYF
j_call: TRBJ2-7; clone_size: .; v_call: TRBV14; d_call: TRBD2; cdr3_nt: TGTGCCAGCAGCCCTCTAGCGGCGTGGGAGCAGTACTTC; cdr3_aa: CASSPLAAWEQYF
j_call: TRBJ1-4; clone_size: few; v_call: TRBV7-9; d_call: .; cdr3_nt: TGTGCCAGCAGCCTAAATTTAGGGTGGGGCGACACAACTAATGAAAAACTGTTTTTT; cdr3_aa: CASSLNLGWGDTTNEKLFF
j_call: TRBJ1-1; clone_size: .; v_call: TRBV5-1; d_call: .; cdr3_nt: TGCGCCAGCCCAAGGGGGAGTGAAGCTTTCTTT; cdr3_aa: CASPRGSEAFF
j_call: TRBJ2-6; clone_size: .; v_call: TRBV9; d_call: .; cdr3_nt: TGTGCCAGCAGCCCCAGGCCGGCCGGGGCCAACGTCCTGACTTTC; cdr3_aa: CASSPRPAGANVLTF
j_call: TRBJ1-1; clone_size: .; v_call: TRBV5-4; d_call: TRBD1; cdr3_nt: TGTGCCAGCAGCCAGGGGGCGGGGGAAGCTTTCTTT; cdr3_aa: CASSQGAGEAFF
j_call: TRBJ2-6; clone_size: .; v_call: TRBV11-1; d_call: .; cdr3_nt: TGTGCCAGCAGCAGATCGGCCACAGGGCACTCTGGGGCCAACGTCCTGACTTTC; cdr3_aa: CASSRSATGHSGANVLTF
j_call: TRBJ2-3; clone_size: .; v_call: TRBV5-1; d_call: TRBD1; cdr3_nt: TGCGCCAGCAGCTTGGAGGGGACAGGGATCAGTCGCACAGATACGCAGTATTTT; cdr3_aa: CASSLEGTGISRTDTQYF
j_call: TRBJ2-1; clone_size: .; v_call: TRBV4-3; d_call: TRBD2; cdr3_nt: TGCGCCAGCAGCCAGGGTCTAGCGGGGGCGTACAATGAGCAGTTCTTC; cdr3_aa: CASSQGLAGAYNEQFF
j_call: TRBJ1-3; clone_size: .; v_call: TRBV5-1; d_call: .; cdr3_nt: TGCGCCAGCAGCTTGGGACTCAGCTCTGGAAACACCATATATTTT; cdr3_aa: CASSLGLSSGNTIYF
j_call: TRBJ2-7; clone_size: .; v_call: TRBV9; d_call: .; cdr3_nt: TGTGCCAGCAGCGTAGGGACAGCCTACGAGCAGTACTTC; cdr3_aa: CASSVGTAYEQYF
j_call: TRBJ2-3; clone_size: .; v_call: TRBV19; d_call: .; cdr3_nt: TGTGCCAGTAGCGGACAGATTTTTAGCACAGATACGCAGTATTTT; cdr3_aa: CASSGQIFSTDTQYF
j_call: TRBJ2-7; clone_size: .; v_call: TRBV27; d_call: .; cdr3_nt: TGTGCCAGCAGTTTAGACAGTTACGAGCAGTACTTC; cdr3_aa: CASSLDSYEQYF
j_call: TRBJ2-2; clone_size: .; v_call: TRBV4-3; d_call: TRBD2; cdr3_nt: TGCGCCAGCAGCCAAGGCGGACTAGCTATCGGCGGGGAGCTGTTTTTT; cdr3_aa: CASSQGGLAIGGELFF
j_call: TRBJ2-1; clone_size: once; v_call: TRBV9; d_call: .; cdr3_nt: TGTGCCAGCAGCGTAGTATCGGGCAATGAGCAGTTCTTC; cdr3_aa: CASSVVSGNEQFF
j_call: TRBJ1-5; clone_size: .; v_call: TRBV4-3; d_call: .; cdr3_nt: TGCGCCAGCAGCCAAGATAGGCAACTAGGGAATCAGCCCCAGCATTTT; cdr3_aa: CASSQDRQLGNQPQHF
j_call: TRBJ1-6; clone_size: few; v_call: TRBV5-1; d_call: .; cdr3_nt: TGCGCCAGCAGCTTGGTTGGAGGGAGTTCACCCCTCCACTTT; cdr3_aa: CASSLVGGSSPLHF
j_call: TRBJ1-5; clone_size: few; v_call: TRBV18; d_call: .; cdr3_nt: TGTGCCAGCTCACCAGGGGACATAAATCAGCCCCAGCATTTT; cdr3_aa: CASSPGDINQPQHF
j_call: TRBJ1-5; clone_size: .; v_call: TRBV5-4; d_call: TRBD1; cdr3_nt: TGTGCCAGCAGTCAGGGGGTCAATCAGCCCCAGCATTTT; cdr3_aa: CASSQGVNQPQHF
j_call: TRBJ2-1; clone_size: few; v_call: TRBV10-1; d_call: .; cdr3_nt: TGCGCCAGCAGTGGAGGCAATGAGCAGTTCTTC; cdr3_aa: CASSGGNEQFF
j_call: TRBJ2-5; clone_size: .; v_call: TRBV9; d_call: .; cdr3_nt: TGTGCCAGCAGCGTAGGGGGGGGGCCAGCAGAGACCCAGTACTTC; cdr3_aa: CASSVGGGPAETQYF
j_call: TRBJ1-5; clone_size: .; v_call: TRBV2; d_call: .; cdr3_nt: TGTGCCAGCAGTGAAATGGGGGGTGGGCAGCCCCAGCATTTT; cdr3_aa: CASSEMGGGQPQHF
j_call: TRBJ2-2; clone_size: .; v_call: TRBV2; d_call: .; cdr3_nt: TGTGCCAGCAGTGAAATCCGGGTGAACACCGGGGAGCTGTTTTTT; cdr3_aa: CASSEIRVNTGELFF
j_call: TRBJ1-1; clone_size: once; v_call: TRBV28; d_call: .; cdr3_nt: TGTGCCAGCAGGACAGGCCACACTGAAGCTTTCTTT; cdr3_aa: CASRTGHTEAFF
j_call: TRBJ2-3; clone_size: .; v_call: TRBV11-2; d_call: .; cdr3_nt: TGTGCCAGCAGCGTAGAGATTGGGCAGGGGCCTAGCACAGATACGCAGTATTTT; cdr3_aa: CASSVEIGQGPSTDTQYF
j_call: TRBJ2-7; clone_size: .; v_call: TRBV7-9; d_call: TRBD1; cdr3_nt: TGTGCCAGCAGCCCTACAGGGGCGGACGAGCAGTACTTC; cdr3_aa: CASSPTGADEQYF
j_call: TRBJ1-2; clone_size: .; v_call: TRBV14; d_call: .; cdr3_nt: TGTGCCAGCAGCCAAGACTCGGGGGGTATCTATGGCTACACCTTC; cdr3_aa: CASSQDSGGIYGYTF
j_call: TRBJ2-1; clone_size: .; v_call: TRBV6-5; d_call: .; cdr3_nt: TGTGCCAGCAGTTTCAGGGCCCTCGATCCCTACAATGAGCAGTTCTTC; cdr3_aa: CASSFRALDPYNEQFF
j_call: TRBJ2-1; clone_size: .; v_call: TRBV28; d_call: TRBD2; cdr3_nt: TGTGCCAGCCGCGGACTAGCGGAATCTAAAAGCTCCTACAATGAGCAGTTCTTC; cdr3_aa: CASRGLAESKSSYNEQFF
j_call: TRBJ2-7; clone_size: .; v_call: TRBV5-1; d_call: .; cdr3_nt: TGCGCCAGCAGCTTGGAAACAGCTTCCTACGAGCAGTACTTC; cdr3_aa: CASSLETASYEQYF
j_call: TRBJ1-2; clone_size: .; v_call: TRBV2; d_call: TRBD1; cdr3_nt: TGTGCCAGCACGAAACAGGGGGTAAAGACTTATGGCTACACCTTC; cdr3_aa: CASTKQGVKTYGYTF
j_call: TRBJ1-5; clone_size: .; v_call: TRBV2; d_call: TRBD1; cdr3_nt: TGTGCCAGCAGGGGGACAGGGGATCAGCCCCAGCATTTT; cdr3_aa: CASRGTGDQPQHF
j_call: TRBJ1-4; clone_size: .; v_call: TRBV4-1; d_call: .; cdr3_nt: TGCGCCAGCAGCCCCCGATCCCCTGGCGAAAAACTGTTTTTT; cdr3_aa: CASSPRSPGEKLFF
j_call: TRBJ2-7; clone_size: .; v_call: TRBV7-2; d_call: TRBD2; cdr3_nt: TGTGCCAGCAGCCGGGACTACTTGAGCTCCTACGAGCAGTACTTC; cdr3_aa: CASSRDYLSSYEQYF
j_call: TRBJ1-5; clone_size: .; v_call: TRBV19; d_call: .; cdr3_nt: TGTGCCAGTCTGGGCCAGCCTTATAGCAATCAGCCCCAGCATTTT; cdr3_aa: CASLGQPYSNQPQHF
j_call: TRBJ2-7; clone_size: .; v_call: TRBV1; d_call: .; cdr3_nt: TGCACCAGCAGCCAAGATGGATCTAGCGGGTCCCGGTGGCAGTACTTC; cdr3_aa: CTSSQDGSSGSRWQYF
j_call: TRBJ2-5; clone_size: .; v_call: TRBV11-2; d_call: .; cdr3_nt: TGTGCCAGCAGCTTAATCCAGGGTAATTCGCAAGAGACCCAGTACTTC; cdr3_aa: CASSLIQGNSQETQYF
j_call: TRBJ2-2; clone_size: .; v_call: TRBV9; d_call: .; cdr3_nt: TGTGCCAGCAGCGTCTTCCCGGGGGACGGGGAGCTGTTTTTT; cdr3_aa: CASSVFPGDGELFF
j_call: TRBJ2-1; clone_size: few; v_call: TRBV6-5; d_call: .; cdr3_nt: TGTGCCAGCAAACCTGGACTACTCTCCTACAATGAGCAGTTCTTC; cdr3_aa: CASKPGLLSYNEQFF
j_call: TRBJ2-7; clone_size: .; v_call: TRBV19; d_call: .; cdr3_nt: TGTGCCAGTAGTATGAGGCCATACGCGTTCGACGAGCAGTACTTC; cdr3_aa: CASSMRPYAFDEQYF